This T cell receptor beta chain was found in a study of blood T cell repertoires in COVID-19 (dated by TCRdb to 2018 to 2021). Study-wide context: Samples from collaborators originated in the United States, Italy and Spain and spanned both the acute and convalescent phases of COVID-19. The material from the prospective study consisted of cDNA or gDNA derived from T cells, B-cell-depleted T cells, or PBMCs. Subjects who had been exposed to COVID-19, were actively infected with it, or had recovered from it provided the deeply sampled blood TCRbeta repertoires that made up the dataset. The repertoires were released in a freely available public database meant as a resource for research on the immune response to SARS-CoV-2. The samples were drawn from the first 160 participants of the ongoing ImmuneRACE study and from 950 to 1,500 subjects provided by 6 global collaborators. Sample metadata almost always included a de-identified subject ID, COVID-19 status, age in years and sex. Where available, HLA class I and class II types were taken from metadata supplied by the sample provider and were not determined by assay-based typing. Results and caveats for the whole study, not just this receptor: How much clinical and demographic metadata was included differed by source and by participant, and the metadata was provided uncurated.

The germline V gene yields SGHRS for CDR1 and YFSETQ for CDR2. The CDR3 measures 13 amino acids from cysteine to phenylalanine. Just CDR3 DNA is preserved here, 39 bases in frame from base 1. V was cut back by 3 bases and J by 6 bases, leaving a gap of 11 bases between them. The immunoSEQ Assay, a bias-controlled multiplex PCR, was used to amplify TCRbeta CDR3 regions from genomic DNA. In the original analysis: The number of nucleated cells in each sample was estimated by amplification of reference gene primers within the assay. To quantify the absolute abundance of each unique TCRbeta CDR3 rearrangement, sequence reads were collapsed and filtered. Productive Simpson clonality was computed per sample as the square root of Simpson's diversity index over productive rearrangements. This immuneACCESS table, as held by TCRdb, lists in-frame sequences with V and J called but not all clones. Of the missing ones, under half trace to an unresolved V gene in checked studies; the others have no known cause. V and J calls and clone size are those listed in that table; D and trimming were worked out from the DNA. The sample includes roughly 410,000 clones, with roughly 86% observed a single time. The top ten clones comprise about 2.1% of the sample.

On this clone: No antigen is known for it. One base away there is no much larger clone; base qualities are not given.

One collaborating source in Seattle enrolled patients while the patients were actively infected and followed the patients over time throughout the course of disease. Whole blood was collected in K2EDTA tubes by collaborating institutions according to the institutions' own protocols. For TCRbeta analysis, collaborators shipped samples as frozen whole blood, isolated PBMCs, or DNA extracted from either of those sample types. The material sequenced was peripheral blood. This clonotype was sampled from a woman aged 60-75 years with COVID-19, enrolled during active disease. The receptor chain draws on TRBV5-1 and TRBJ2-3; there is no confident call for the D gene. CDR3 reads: CASSSLPGDTQYF. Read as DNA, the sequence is TGCGCCAGCAGCTCCCTCCCCGGGGATACGCAGTATTTT.